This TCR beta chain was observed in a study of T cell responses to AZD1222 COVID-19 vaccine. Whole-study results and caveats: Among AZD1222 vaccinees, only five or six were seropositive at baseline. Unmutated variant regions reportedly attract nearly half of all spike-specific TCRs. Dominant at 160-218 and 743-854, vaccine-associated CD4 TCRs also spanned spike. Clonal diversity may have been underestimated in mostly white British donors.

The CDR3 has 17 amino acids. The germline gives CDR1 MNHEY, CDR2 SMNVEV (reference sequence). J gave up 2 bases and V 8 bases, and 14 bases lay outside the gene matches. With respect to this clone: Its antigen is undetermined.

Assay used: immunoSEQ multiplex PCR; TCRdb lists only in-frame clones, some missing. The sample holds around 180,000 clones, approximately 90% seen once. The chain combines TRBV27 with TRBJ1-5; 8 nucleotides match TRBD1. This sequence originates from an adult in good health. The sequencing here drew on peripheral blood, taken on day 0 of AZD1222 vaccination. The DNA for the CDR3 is TGTGCCAGCCCCAGGGACAGGCTCCCCGGCCGCAATCAGCCCCAGCATTTT. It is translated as CASPRDRLPGRNQPQHF.